One sample yielded the 9 T cell receptor beta chains listed below, sequenced in a study of blood T cell repertoires in COVID-19. Using immunoSEQ multiplex PCR, the repertoire was profiled, and TCRdb retains in-frame clones only, with some absent. Among over 350,000 clones, 87% were seen once, and the ten largest hold roughly 2%. Sequenced material: PBMCs or T cells enriched from blood (not recorded which). These receptors originate from a young woman with acute COVID-19.

This rearrangement joins TRBV28 to TRBJ1-5; D is possibly TRBD1 (5 bases). The CDR3 is 15 residues long. V lost 8 bases and J 0 bases, leaving 14 bases between the germline ends. From germline, CDR1 is MDHEN and CDR2 SYDVKM. CDR3 bases: TGTGCCAGCCGGCAGGGTACCTATAGCAATCAGCCCCAGCATTTT. Encoded protein: CASRQGTYSNQPQHF.

The chain joins TRBV11-2 to TRBJ1-5; D possibly corresponds to TRBD1 (5 bases). This CDR3 comprises 14 residues. Germline V lookup: CDR1 SGHAT, CDR2 FQNNGV. V lost 1 base, J lost 10 bases, and 14 bases lay in between. CDR3 nucleotides: TGTGCCAGCAGCTTAGGGACACCCGGTAGCCCCCAGCATTTT. It translates to CASSLGTPGSPQHF.

CDR3 amino acids: CASSPRLADYNEQFF. The CDR3 DNA reads as TGTGCCAGCAGCCCCCGACTAGCAGATTACAATGAGCAGTTCTTC. This rearrangement joins TRBV6-6 to TRBJ2-1; TRBD2 agrees at 7 bases. CDR1 is MNHNY, CDR2 SVGAGI, per germline (reference sequence). This CDR3 is built from 15 residues. The junction had 9 bases not matched to a gene; V was cut back by 6 bases and J by 4 bases.

The rearrangement uses TRBV4-3 and TRBJ2-2, with unresolved D. Germline V gene data show CDR1 as LGHNA and CDR2 as YSLEER. The CDR3 is made up of 14 amino acids. Trimming took 4 bases from V and 0 from J, leaving 6 bases between them. CDR3 in DNA: TGCGCCAGCAGCCGGGCGTCGAACACCGGGGAGCTGTTTTTT. Its translation is CASSRASNTGELFF.

This clone appeared a single time. The chain is built from TRBV7-9 and TRBJ2-5; 8 bases are shared with TRBD1. V shed 11 bases and J 3 bases; nucleotides not matched to a gene: 11. This CDR3 has 14 amino acids. Per germline, CDR1 SEHNR and CDR2 FQNEAQ (reference sequence). CDR3 in amino acids: CACSYLTGEETQYF. The DNA for the CDR3 is TGTGCCTGTTCATATCTGACAGGGGAAGAGACCCAGTACTTC.

The chain employs TRBV10-3 and TRBJ2-1, with D maybe TRBD1 (5 bases). Germline CDR1 reads ENHRY; CDR2 reads SYGVKD. This CDR3 has 17 amino acids. The V end was cut by 8 bases, the J end by 4 bases, with 24 bases between. The CDR3: CAIAGPATERTYNEQFF. DNA for the CDR3: TGTGCCATCGCCGGCCCAGCGACAGAGAGAACGTACAATGAGCAGTTCTTC.

The chain employs TRBV19 and TRBJ2-3; no clear D gene. The CDR3 is 13 residues long. V shed 5 bases and J shed 6 bases, with 12 bases lying between them. In germline, CDR1 is LNHDA, CDR2 SQIVND (reference sequence). CDR3 coding DNA: TGTGCCAGTAGTCCCCGACTCGGGGATACGCAGTATTTT. This encodes CASSPRLGDTQYF.

V and J are TRBV4-3 and TRBJ2-7, with TRBD2 as a possible D gene (6 bases). Deletions cut 1 base from V and 12 bases from J, with 19 bases between. The CDR3 totals 14 residues. Germline V gene sequence: CDR1 LGHNA, CDR2 YSLEER. The DNA of the CDR3 is TGCGCCAGCAGCCAAGGGTTGAGGGCGGGAAGAACGTACTTC. This translates into CASSQGLRAGRTYF.

CDR3 residues: CASSSSVPNEQFF. CDR3 DNA: TGTGCCAGCAGCTCTAGTGTCCCCAATGAGCAGTTCTTC. The chain joins TRBV11-3 to TRBJ2-1; no firm D call. Germline V CDR1 and CDR2: SGHNT, YENEEA. V was cut by 4 bases and J by 6 bases, with 10 bases left in between. CDR3 length: 13 residues.